A single sample gave rise to the 32 T cell receptor beta chains below, sequenced in a study of cytomegalovirus exposure and HLA in healthy donors. Primers: 60 Vbeta forward and 13 Jbeta reverse. Libraries were prepared by immunoSEQ multiplex PCR; TCRdb keeps only in-frame clonotypes and omits some of them. The sample records more than 140,000 clones, around four fifths being singletons. Sequencing was carried out using PBMCs. The origin of the receptors is a woman in her 40s in good health and CMV-seronegative.

The V gene is TRBV28, the J gene TRBJ1-4; D is undetermined. In germline, CDR1 is MDHEN, CDR2 SYDVKM. Trimming cost V 5 bases and J 15 bases, with 22 bases left between them. This CDR3 is built from 14 residues. The CDR3 sequence: CASSKATIRTWVFF. As DNA, the CDR3 is TGTGCCAGCAGTAAGGCGACGATAAGGACTTGGGTGTTTTTT.

This clone came up a few times. This chain links TRBV7-2 with TRBJ2-1, with D tentatively TRBD2 (5 bases). CDR3 length: 15 amino acids. Germline lookup yields CDR1 SGHTA and CDR2 FQGNSA. V lost 6 bases, J lost 9 bases, and 21 bases lay in between. The DNA for the CDR3 is TGTGCCAGCAGATTCGCGTTTTCCGGGATCGGTGAGCAGTTCTTC. Translated, it gives CASRFAFSGIGEQFF.

The gene calls are TRBV2 and TRBJ2-7; maybe TRBD1 (6 bases). The CDR3 covers 12 residues. V lost 5 bases and J lost 3, with 8 bases in between. Germline CDR1 SNHLY, CDR2 FYNNEI. The CDR3 protein is CASSTQGYEQYF. The CDR3 bases are TGTGCCAGCAGTACACAGGGCTACGAGCAGTACTTC.

This chain joins TRBV28 and TRBJ1-5; D call uncertain. In germline, CDR1 is MDHEN, CDR2 SYDVKM. V was shortened by 3 bases and J by 0 bases, with 9 bases between the two germline ends. The CDR3 length is 15 residues. The CDR3 reads CASSFQRNSNQPQHF. DNA for the CDR3: TGTGCCAGCAGTTTTCAGCGGAATAGCAATCAGCCCCAGCATTTT.

CDR3 nucleotides: TGTGCCAGCAGTTTACAGGGTAGGGTCACTGAAGCTTTCTTT. It yields the protein CASSLQGRVTEAFF. The J gene is TRBJ1-1, the V gene TRBV6-5, with a possible D match to TRBD1 (6 bases). Germline CDR1 and CDR2: MNHEY and SVGAGI. There are 14 residues in the CDR3. Deletions cut 4 bases from V and 4 bases from J, with 13 bases between.

The gene calls are TRBV5-1 and TRBJ2-1; 9 bases fit TRBD2. This CDR3 has 17 residues. V shed 4 bases, J shed 4 bases, and the junction held 12 bases outside the gene matches. CDR1 and CDR2 (germline): SGHRS, YFSETQ. CDR3 in amino acids: CASSLGPGLAIYNEQFF. CDR3 sequence (DNA): TGCGCCAGCAGCCTGGGTCCGGGACTAGCAATATACAATGAGCAGTTCTTC. Drawing the rest from reference TRBV5-1 and TRBJ2-1, the complete variable domain is KAGVTQTPRYLIKTRGQQVTLSCSPISGHRSVSWYQQTPGQGLQFLFEYFSETQRNKGNFPGRFSGRQFSNSRSEMNVSTLELGDSALYLCASSLGPGLAIYNEQFFGPGTRLTVL.

This chain joins TRBV28 and TRBJ2-2, with unresolved D. This CDR3 is built from 16 residues. The germline V gene encodes CDR1 MDHEN and CDR2 SYDVKM. Trimming took 0 bases from V and 2 from J, leaving 10 bases between them. CDR3 sequence reads: CASSLWGQENTGELFF. The CDR3 nucleotides are TGTGCCAGCAGTTTATGGGGCCAGGAAAACACCGGGGAGCTGTTTTTT.

Concerning this clone: Other DNA sequences in the same sample also yield this CDR3. The genes are TRBV7-8 and TRBJ1-5; a possible D gene is TRBD1 (6 bases). V lost 6 bases and J lost 2, with 17 bases in between. The CDR3 length is 16 residues. CDR1 SGHVS and CDR2 FQNEAQ come from the germline V gene. The CDR3 protein is CASSRDRTKGNQPQHF. The DNA of the CDR3 is TGTGCCAGCAGTCGAGACAGGACAAAGGGCAATCAGCCCCAGCATTTT.

This clone occurred a few times. This rearrangement joins TRBV7-3 to TRBJ2-6; D is undetermined. The V gene lost 4 bases and the J gene lost 2 bases, with 9 bases spanning the gap. In germline, CDR1 is SGHTA, CDR2 FQGTGA. This CDR3 spans 15 amino acids. The CDR3 nucleotides are TGTGCCAGCAGCTATAGCAACCCTGGGGCCAACGTCCTGACTTTC. This codes for CASSYSNPGANVLTF. Full variable domain (rest looked up from reference TRBV7-3 and TRBJ2-6): GAGVSQTPSNKVTEKGKYVELRCDPISGHTALYWYRQSLGQGPEFLIYFQGTGAADDSGLPNDRFFAVRPEGSVSTLKIQRTERGDSAVYLCASSYSNPGANVLTFGAGSRLTVL.

The rearrangement joins TRBV28 to TRBJ2-1; perhaps TRBD1 as D (6 bases). V lost 6 bases and J 0 bases, leaving 12 bases between the germline ends. This CDR3 is built from 15 residues. CDR1 MDHEN and CDR2 SYDVKM come from the germline V gene. CDR3: CASRLDRSSYNEQFF. CDR3 nucleotide sequence: TGTGCCAGCAGACTAGACAGGAGCTCCTACAATGAGCAGTTCTTC.

The V call is TRBV6-5, the J call TRBJ1-1; perhaps TRBD1 as D (5 bases). Trimming cost V 2 bases and J 4 bases, with 14 bases left between them. Looked up from germline, CDR1 is MNHEY and CDR2 is SVGAGI. The CDR3 runs to 15 residues. CDR3: CASSYPAGRGTEAFF. In nucleotides, the CDR3 is TGTGCCAGCAGTTACCCCGCGGGGCGCGGCACTGAAGCTTTCTTT.

The rearrangement uses TRBV19 and TRBJ1-2, with D hard to call. Trimming pared 3 bases from V and 2 bases from J, leaving 10 bases between. Looked up from germline, CDR1 is LNHDA and CDR2 is SQIVND (reference sequence). This CDR3 comprises 14 residues. The CDR3 is CASSMLVRNYGYTF. The DNA for the CDR3 is TGTGCCAGTAGTATGCTCGTCCGGAACTATGGCTACACCTTC.

The chain combines TRBV5-1 with TRBJ1-5; TRBD1 aligns across 11 bases. Germline lookup yields CDR1 SGHRS and CDR2 YFSETQ. The CDR3 length is 16 residues. With 7 bases clipped from V and 4 bases from J, the junction kept 10 bases outside the gene matches. Here the CDR3 DNA reads TGCGCCAGCCCCGCCCGGGACAGGGGGAGAAATCAGCCCCAGCATTTT. It encodes CASPARDRGRNQPQHF.

The chain is built from TRBV5-6 and TRBJ1-5; unclear D gene. Deletions cut 2 bases from V and 4 bases from J, with 7 bases between. Germline V gene data show CDR1 as SGHDT and CDR2 as YYEEEE. This CDR3 has 13 residues. The CDR3 coding sequence is TGTGCCAGCAGCTTCTCTGTTAATCAGCCCCAGCATTTT. Translated, it gives CASSFSVNQPQHF. Variable domain in full (rest from reference TRBV5-6 and TRBJ1-5): DAGVTQSPTHLIKTRGQQVTLRCSPKSGHDTVSWYQQALGQGPQFIFQYYEEEERQRGNFPDRFSGHQFPNYSSELNVNALLLGDSALYLCASSFSVNQPQHFGDGTRLSIL.

The chain uses TRBV9 and TRBJ1-4; TRBD1 matches at 7 bases. V lost 3 bases, J lost 7 bases, and 3 bases stayed unmatched. The germline V gene has CDR1 SGDLS and CDR2 YYNGEE. The CDR3 spans 13 residues. The chain's CDR3 is CASSAQGSEKLFF. CDR3 DNA: TGTGCCAGCAGCGCACAGGGGAGTGAAAAACTGTTTTTT.

CDR3 amino acids: CASSLGDEQYF. In DNA, the CDR3 is TGTGCCAGCAGCTTAGGAGACGAGCAGTACTTC. The chain joins TRBV7-2 to TRBJ2-7; D is ambiguous. Trimming cost V 1 base and J 5 bases, with 3 bases left between them. Germline assignment: CDR1 SGHTA and CDR2 FQGNSA. The CDR3 is made up of 11 amino acids.

This chain uses TRBV7-2 with TRBJ1-5, with a weak D call TRBD1 (6 bases). CDR1 SGHTA and CDR2 FQGNSA come from the germline V gene. With 5 bases removed from V and 3 bases from J, the gap between germline ends came to 14 bases. The CDR3 is 15 residues long. CDR3: CASSPRWDNNQPQHF. Written as DNA, the CDR3 is TGTGCCAGCAGCCCCCGTTGGGACAACAATCAGCCCCAGCATTTT.

This clone has just one count. The chain joins TRBV7-2 to TRBJ2-2, with TRBD2 matching over 11 bases. From germline, CDR1 is SGHTA and CDR2 FQGNSA. The CDR3 has 15 amino acids. Trimming removed 3 bases from V and 8 bases from J; junction bases left unmatched: 5. Here the CDR3 reads CASSFRLAGTGELFF. The CDR3 nucleotides are TGTGCCAGCAGCTTTCGACTAGCGGGAACAGGGGAGCTGTTTTTT.

V is TRBV5-1 and J is TRBJ2-2; D might be TRBD2 (5 bases). CDR1 SGHRS and CDR2 YFSETQ come from the germline V gene. This CDR3 has 16 residues. Trimming took off 0 bases at V and 0 bases at J, with 9 bases between the two ends. The CDR3 region is CASSLGPGTNTGELFF. The DNA of the CDR3 is TGCGCCAGCAGCTTGGGACCGGGGACGAACACCGGGGAGCTGTTTTTT.

The chain links TRBV7-9 to TRBJ2-3; 8 bases line up with TRBD1. This CDR3 is built from 14 residues. V dropped 1 base and J dropped 3; count of bases not matched to a gene: 0. Germline values: CDR1 SEHNR, CDR2 FQNEAQ (reference sequence). CDR3 loop: CASSLGTGTDTQYF. In nucleotides, the CDR3 is TGTGCCAGCAGCTTAGGGACAGGGACAGATACGCAGTATTTT. The entire variable domain, with the rest obtained from reference TRBV7-9 and TRBJ2-3, is as follows: DTGVSQNPRHKITKRGQNVTFRCDPISEHNRLYWYRQTLGQGPEFLTYFQNEAQLEKSRLLSDRFSAERPKGSFSTLEIQRTEQGDSAMYLCASSLGTGTDTQYFGPGTRLTVL.

This clone was picked up a small number of times. This chain joins TRBV2 and TRBJ2-5; weak D call: TRBD2 (7 bases). Trimming shortened V by 3 bases and J by 7 bases, and 9 bases separated the two germline ends. This CDR3 region has 12 residues. In germline, CDR1 is SNHLY, CDR2 FYNNEI. This CDR3 reads CASSEGGATQYF. For the CDR3, the DNA is TGTGCCAGCAGTGAGGGGGGGGCGACCCAGTACTTC.

This rearrangement joins TRBV6-5 to TRBJ1-5; 8 nucleotides line up with TRBD1. In germline, CDR1 is MNHEY, CDR2 SVGAGI. CDR3 length: 16 amino acids. Trimming cost V 4 bases and J 0 bases; bases outside gene matches: 5. CDR3 sequence: CASSSYRGYSNQPQHF. In DNA form, the CDR3 reads TGTGCCAGCAGTTCCTACAGGGGGTATAGCAATCAGCCCCAGCATTTT.

The V call is TRBV6-5, the J call TRBJ2-1; 12 bases map to TRBD2. The germline V gene has CDR1 MNHEY and CDR2 SVGAGI. V trimming: 1 base; J trimming: 9 bases; junction bases outside the gene matches: 7. The CDR3 has 16 amino acids. The CDR3 spells CASSYLTSGRFVEQFF. The CDR3 region has the DNA TGTGCCAGCAGTTACTTAACTAGCGGGAGGTTTGTTGAGCAGTTCTTC.

The J gene is TRBJ1-4, the V gene TRBV28, with 8 bases lining up with TRBD1. Germline CDR1 reads MDHEN; CDR2 reads SYDVKM. The V and J ends lost 10 bases and 3 bases, in that order; junction bases with no gene match: 10. This CDR3 comprises 15 residues. The DNA for the CDR3 is TGTGCCACCCGACCAGGGGGCCCACCTAATGAAAAACTGTTTTTT. Translating gives CATRPGGPPNEKLFF.

The chain joins TRBV7-7 to TRBJ2-5, with D perhaps matching TRBD2 (6 bases). The CDR3 is 13 amino acids. The V gene lost 2 bases and the J gene lost 5 bases, with 9 bases spanning the gap. Germline V gives CDR1 SSHAT, CDR2 FNYEAQ (reference sequence). The CDR3 DNA reads TGTGCCAGCAGCTTACCGGGGGTGGAGACCCAGTACTTC. The encoded protein is CASSLPGVETQYF. Full variable domain (rest looked up from reference TRBV7-7 and TRBJ2-5): GAGVSQSPRYKVTKRGQDVTLRCDPISSHATLYWYQQALGQGPEFLTYFNYEAQPDKSGLPSDRFSAERPEGSISTLTIQRTEQRDSAMYRCASSLPGVETQYFGPGTRLLVL.

The chain couples TRBV5-6 to TRBJ1-2; D gene unclear. This CDR3 comprises 13 residues. Deletions cut 0 bases from V and 1 base from J, with 4 bases between. From germline, CDR1 is SGHDT and CDR2 YYEEEE. The CDR3 spells CASSLGLNYGYTF. For the CDR3, the DNA is TGTGCCAGCAGCTTGGGGCTTAACTATGGCTACACCTTC.

The chain is built from TRBV5-1 and TRBJ2-1, with D possibly TRBD2 on 5 matching bases. Looked up from germline, CDR1 is SGHRS and CDR2 is YFSETQ. The CDR3 extends over 14 amino acids. Trimming removed 0 bases at V and 5 bases at J, with 9 bases between. CDR3 sequence reads: CASSLDPGNNEQFF. The CDR3 region has the DNA TGCGCCAGCAGCTTGGATCCGGGGAACAATGAGCAGTTCTTC.

The rearrangement links TRBV18 to TRBJ1-2, with D unclear. CDR1 KGHSH and CDR2 LQKENI come from the germline V gene. The V and J ends lost 2 bases and 7 bases respectively, with 11 bases between them. The CDR3 covers 13 residues. The chain's CDR3 is CASSPDRSGGYTF. The CDR3 nucleotides read TGTGCCAGCTCACCAGACCGATCGGGTGGCTACACCTTC.

V is TRBV2 and J is TRBJ1-2; D gene ambiguous. Germline assignment: CDR1 SNHLY and CDR2 FYNNEI. This CDR3 is built from 13 residues. Trimming took off 5 bases at V and 4 bases at J, with 11 bases between the two ends. CDR3 residues: CASSFQRGYGYTF. In DNA, the CDR3 is TGTGCCAGCAGTTTCCAGAGAGGCTATGGCTACACCTTC. The variable domain in full, completed from reference TRBV2 and TRBJ1-2, reads EPEVTQTPSHQVTQMGQEVILRCVPISNHLYFYWYRQILGQKVEFLVSFYNNEISEKSEIFDDQFSVERPDGSNFTLKIRSTKLEDSAMYFCASSFQRGYGYTFGSGTRLTVV.

The chain uses TRBV7-2 and TRBJ1-3, with D possibly matching TRBD1 (5 bases). Between the trimmed V and J ends, which lost 2 bases and 2 bases, there was a span of 7 bases. CDR1 SGHTA and CDR2 FQGNSA come from the germline V gene. The CDR3 has 14 residues. This chain's CDR3 is CASSLTGPGNTIYF. CDR3 in DNA: TGTGCCAGCAGCTTAACAGGCCCTGGAAACACCATATATTTT. Together with reference TRBV7-2 and TRBJ1-3, the CDR3 gives the full variable domain: GAGVSQSPSNKVTEKGKDVELRCDPISGHTALYWYRQSLGQGLEFLIYFQGNSAPDKSGLPSDRFSAERTGGSVSTLTIQRTQQEDSAVYLCASSLTGPGNTIYFGEGSWLTVV.

The rearrangement uses TRBV6-5 and TRBJ1-1; D gene ambiguous. V lost 8 bases and J lost 7, with 11 bases in between. This CDR3 region has 11 residues. Germline values: CDR1 MNHEY, CDR2 SVGAGI. CDR3 sequence: CASARFSEAFF. The CDR3 DNA follows: TGTGCCAGCGCGAGGTTTAGTGAAGCTTTCTTT.

The rearrangement uses TRBV5-4 and TRBJ2-1, with a tentative D call TRBD2 (5 bases). CDR3 length equals 17 residues. Germline lookup yields CDR1 SGHNT and CDR2 YYREEE (reference sequence). V gave up 4 bases and J gave up 10 bases, with 27 bases separating them. CDR3 in DNA: TGTGCCAGCAGCCGGGGTCCGGTAAGCGAAGCCTCCCACGAGCAGTTCTTC. Translated: CASSRGPVSEASHEQFF.